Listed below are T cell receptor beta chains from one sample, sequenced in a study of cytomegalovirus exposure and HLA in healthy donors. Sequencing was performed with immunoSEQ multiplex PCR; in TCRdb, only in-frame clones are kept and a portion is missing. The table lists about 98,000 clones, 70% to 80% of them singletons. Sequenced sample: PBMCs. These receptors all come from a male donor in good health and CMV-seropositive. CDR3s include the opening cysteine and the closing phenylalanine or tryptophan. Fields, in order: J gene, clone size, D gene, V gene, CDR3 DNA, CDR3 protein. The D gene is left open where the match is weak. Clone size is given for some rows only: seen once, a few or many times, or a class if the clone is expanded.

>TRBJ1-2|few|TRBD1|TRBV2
TGTGCCAGCAGTGCCTGGGACAGTTCGCTCTATGGCTACACCTTC
CASSAWDSSLYGYTF
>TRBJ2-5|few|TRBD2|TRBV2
TGTGCCAGCAAGGGTCTGGGGGGGGAAGAGACCCAGTACTTC
CASKGLGGEETQYF
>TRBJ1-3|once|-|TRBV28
TGTGCCAGCAGTCTGGGGAGCTCAAGGAGAAACACCATATATTTT
CASSLGSSRRNTIYF
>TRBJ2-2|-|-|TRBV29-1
TGCAGCGTTATTGGATCGCGAGGCACCGGGGAGCTGTTTTTT
CSVIGSRGTGELFF
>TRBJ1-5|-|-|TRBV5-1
TGCGCCAGCAGCTTGTCAGGGCTAGGCAATCAGCCCCAGCATTTT
CASSLSGLGNQPQHF
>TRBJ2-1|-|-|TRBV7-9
TGTGCCAGCAGCTCACAGGGTTATGAGCAGTTCTTC
CASSSQGYEQFF
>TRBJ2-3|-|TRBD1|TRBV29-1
TGCAGCGTTGAAACAGGGGTTTCATCAGATACGCAGTATTTT
CSVETGVSSDTQYF
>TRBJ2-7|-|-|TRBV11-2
TGTGCCAGCAGCTTAGACGGACTGGAGAGCTCCTACGAGCAGTACTTC
CASSLDGLESSYEQYF
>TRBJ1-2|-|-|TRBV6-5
TGTGCCAGCAGTTACGCGGACAGCCGCTATGGCTACACCTTC
CASSYADSRYGYTF
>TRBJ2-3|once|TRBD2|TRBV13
TGTGCCAGCAGCCCGGGACTAGCGGGCTTCACAGATACGCAGTATTTT
CASSPGLAGFTDTQYF
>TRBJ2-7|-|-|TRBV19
TGTGCCAGTAGTAGCGACAGAAACTACGAGCAGTACTTC
CASSSDRNYEQYF
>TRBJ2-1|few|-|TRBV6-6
TGTGCCAGCAGTCTTACGGCACTAGACAATGAGCAGTTCTTC
CASSLTALDNEQFF
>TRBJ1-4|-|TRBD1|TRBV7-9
TGTGCCAGCAGCCCATTGGGACAGGGGAACGAAAAACTGTTTTTT
CASSPLGQGNEKLFF
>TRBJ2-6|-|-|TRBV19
TGTGCCAGTAGTATCCGGGAGTCTGGGGCCAACGTCCTGACTTTC
CASSIRESGANVLTF
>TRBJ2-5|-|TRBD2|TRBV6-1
TGTGCCAGCAGTGAAGCGGGCTGGGGGGGAGAGACCCAGTACTTC
CASSEAGWGGETQYF
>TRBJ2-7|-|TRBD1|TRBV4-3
TGCGCCAGCAGCCACGGACAGGGGGAAGAAGAGCAGTACTTC
CASSHGQGEEEQYF
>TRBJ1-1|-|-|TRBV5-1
TGCGCCGGCAGCCCCCCTCCGGGTGAAGCTTTCTTT
CAGSPPPGEAFF
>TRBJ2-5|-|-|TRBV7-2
TGTGCCAGCAGCCCACAGGGTAGCGGGGAGACCCAGTACTTC
CASSPQGSGETQYF
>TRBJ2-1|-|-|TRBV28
TGTGCCAGCAACCTCGCTGGGAAGGGGTACAATGAGCAGTTCTTC
CASNLAGKGYNEQFF
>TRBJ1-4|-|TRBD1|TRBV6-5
TGTGTCAGCAGGTTCCTGACAGGGGCTAATGAAAAACTGTTTTTT
CVSRFLTGANEKLFF
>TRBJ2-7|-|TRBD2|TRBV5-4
TGTGCCAGCAGCTTGGGACTAGCGGGGGACTACGAGCAGTACTTC
CASSLGLAGDYEQYF
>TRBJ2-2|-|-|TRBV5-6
TGTGCCAGCAGACGACTAGTCCCCATGGGAACCGGGGAGCTGTTTTTT
CASRRLVPMGTGELFF
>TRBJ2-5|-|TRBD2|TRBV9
TGTGCCAGCAGCGCGAGCGGGAGTAATATGGAGACCCAGTACTTC
CASSASGSNMETQYF
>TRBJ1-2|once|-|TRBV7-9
TGTGCCAGCGAGGCGGGATCCTATTTAGCTAACTATGGCTACACCTTC
CASEAGSYLANYGYTF
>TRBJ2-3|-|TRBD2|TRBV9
TGTGCCAGCAGCGCACGACTAGCGGGCAGAGATACGCAGTATTTT
CASSARLAGRDTQYF
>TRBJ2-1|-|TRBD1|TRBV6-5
TGTGCCAGCAGTTCCCGGGACAGGGGGCGAAATGAGCAGTTCTTC
CASSSRDRGRNEQFF
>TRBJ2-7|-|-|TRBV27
-
CASSSSDRGRYEQYF
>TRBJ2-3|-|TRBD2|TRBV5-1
TGCGCCAGCTGCCGGGAGACTAGCGACACAGATACGCAGTATTTT
CASCRETSDTDTQYF
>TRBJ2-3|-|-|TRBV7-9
TGTGCCAGCAGCCCCGAGGGGAGGGGGGAAGACTACACAGATACGCAGTATTTT
CASSPEGRGEDYTDTQYF
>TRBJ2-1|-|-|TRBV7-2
TGTGCCAGCAGCTTATTTAGCACGAGGTCCAATGAGCAGTTCTTC
CASSLFSTRSNEQFF
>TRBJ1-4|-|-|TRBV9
TGTGCCAGCAGCGTAGTTTCGGGTGAAAAACTGCTTTTT
CASSVVSGEKLLF
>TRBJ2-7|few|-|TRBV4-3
TGCGCCAGCAGCCAAGCAAGGAGTTTCTTCTCCTACGAGCAGTACTTC
CASSQARSFFSYEQYF
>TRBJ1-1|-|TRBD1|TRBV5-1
TGCGCCAGCAGCTTGGGGGGACAGGGAGTTACTGAAGCTTTCTTT
CASSLGGQGVTEAFF
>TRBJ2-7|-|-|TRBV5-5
TGTGCCAGCAGCTTGGCCCCGGGGGAAATGTACGAGCAGTACTTC
CASSLAPGEMYEQYF
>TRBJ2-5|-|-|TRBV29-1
TGCAGCGCACACAGATGGGAAGAGACCCAGTACTTC
CSAHRWEETQYF
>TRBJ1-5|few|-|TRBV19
TGTGCCAGTAGTATAGGACAGGGCAATCAGCCCCAGCATTTT
CASSIGQGNQPQHF
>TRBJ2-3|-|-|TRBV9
TGTGCCAGCAGCACCACGGGGTCTAGCACAGATACGCAGTATTTT
CASSTTGSSTDTQYF
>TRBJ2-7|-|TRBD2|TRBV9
TGTGCCAGCAGCATAACCGGGACTAGCGGCTACGAGCAGTACTTC
CASSITGTSGYEQYF
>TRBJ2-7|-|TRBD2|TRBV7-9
TGTGCCAGCAGCCCCCCCGGGACTAGCGGGAACGAGCAGTACTTC
CASSPPGTSGNEQYF
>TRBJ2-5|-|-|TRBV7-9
TGTTCCAGCAGCTTAGTCGGGGTATACCAAGAGACCCAGTACTTC
CSSSLVGVYQETQYF
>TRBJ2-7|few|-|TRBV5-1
TGCGCCAGCAGCGGGAGATGGGACTCCTACGAGCAGTACTTC
CASSGRWDSYEQYF
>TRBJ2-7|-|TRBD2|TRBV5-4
TGTGCCAGCAGCTCGCACGGACTAGCGGGAGGGTACTCCTACGAGCAGTACTTC
CASSSHGLAGGYSYEQYF
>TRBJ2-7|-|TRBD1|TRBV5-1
TGCGCCAGCAGCTCTGACAGGGCAGACCGATACGAGCAGTACTTC
CASSSDRADRYEQYF
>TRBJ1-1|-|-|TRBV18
TGTGCCAGCTCCTCTAATCAGGGGCTAAACACTGAAGCTTTCTTT
CASSSNQGLNTEAFF
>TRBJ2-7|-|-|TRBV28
TGTGCCAGCAGCCTCTATTCGATGCGGACTCTCAGCTCCTACGAGCAGTACTTC
CASSLYSMRTLSSYEQYF
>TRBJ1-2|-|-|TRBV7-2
TGTGCCAGCAGTATAAGTCGGGTTTTCGGCGATGGCTACACCTTC
CASSISRVFGDGYTF
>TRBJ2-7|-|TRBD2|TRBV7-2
TGTGCCAGCAGCCCCCCGACTAGCGGGACCTCCTACGAGCAGTACTTC
CASSPPTSGTSYEQYF
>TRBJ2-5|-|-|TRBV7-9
TGTGCCAGCAGCCTCGGAGGGGTCCAAGAGACCCAGTACTTC
CASSLGGVQETQYF
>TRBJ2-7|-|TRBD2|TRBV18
TGTGCCAGCTCTTCGGCGGGAGTAAACGAGCAGTACTTC
CASSSAGVNEQYF
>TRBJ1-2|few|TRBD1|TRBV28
TGTGCCAGCAGTCCCCCCGGGACAGGGGAATTACGGGGCTACACCTTC
CASSPPGTGELRGYTF
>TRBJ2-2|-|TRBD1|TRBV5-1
TGCGCCAGCGGGCCTTTACAGGGGGGCCACGGGGAGCTGTTTTTT
CASGPLQGGHGELFF
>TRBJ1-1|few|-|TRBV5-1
TGCGCCAGCAGCTCCGGGGTAGTAACTGAAGCTTTCTTT
CASSSGVVTEAFF
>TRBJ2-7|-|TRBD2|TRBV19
TGTGCCAGTAGTATAGATAGGCTAGCGGGGACCTACGAGCAGTACTTC
CASSIDRLAGTYEQYF
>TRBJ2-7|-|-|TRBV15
TGTGCCACCAGACCTACTGACAGGCCGCCCTACGAGCAGTACTTC
CATRPTDRPPYEQYF
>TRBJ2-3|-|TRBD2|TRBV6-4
TGTGCCAGCAGTCCTTTAGCGGGAGGGGCAGATACGCAGTATTTT
CASSPLAGGADTQYF